The 15 T cell receptor beta chains listed next were all sequenced from one sample in a study of CD8+CD57+ T cells in acquired aplastic anemia. The template used for profiling TCR beta VDJ and CDR3 was genomic DNA. Each CDR3 protein gets one entry after TCRdb re-called the reads with MiXCR. The sample lists some 220,000 distinct CDR3 sequences, almost 35% occurring once. The sequenced material came from sorted CD4+, CD8+, or CD8+CD57+ T cells (not recorded which) from PBMCs. These receptors came from a human donor in good health, serving as a control.

This clonotype showed up just a few times. The chain links TRBV18 to TRBJ1-3, with D possibly being TRBD1 (5 bases). The germline V gene has CDR1 KGHSH and CDR2 LQKENI. CDR3 size: 13 residues. V lost 6 bases, J lost 4 bases, and 10 bases lay in between. Here the CDR3 reads CASSPGIGNTIYF. CDR3 DNA: TGTGCCAGCTCTCCAGGGATCGGAAACACCATATATTTT.

In regard to this clonotype: Mismatch with germline at one junction end may stem from a read error. The chain recombines TRBV11-1 with TRBJ2-1, with TRBD2 matching over 14 bases. The CDR3 sequence is 17 residues long. Germline assignment: CDR1 SGHAT and CDR2 FQDESV (reference sequence). This CDR3 reads CASSEGRTSGGYNGQFF. CDR3 DNA sequence: TGTGCCAGCAGCGAAGGAAGGACTAGCGGGGGGTACAATGGGCAGTTCTTC.

This chain connects TRBV4-2 to TRBJ2-1, with TRBD2 identical over 9 bases. This CDR3 spans 15 amino acids. V was clipped by 3 bases and J by 3 bases; unmatched bases: 3. Germline CDR1 is LGHNA and CDR2 is YNFKEQ. CDR3 sequence reads: CASSHQRGDYNEQFF. In DNA, the CDR3 is TGTGCCAGCAGCCACCAGCGGGGGGACTACAATGAGCAGTTCTTC.

This clonotype showed up many times. The rearrangement uses TRBV2 and TRBJ2-5; D is unresolved. The CDR3 runs 11 residues. Germline-derived CDR1 and CDR2 are SNHLY and FYNNEI. V was clipped by 6 bases and J by 9 bases, with 11 bases between them. Here the CDR3 reads CASRLMPAQYF. The CDR3 DNA reads TGTGCCAGCAGATTGATGCCGGCCCAGTACTTC.

This clonotype has at least ten counts. This chain connects TRBV7-3 to TRBJ2-1; 9 bases match TRBD2. The CDR3 covers 15 residues. Germline V CDR1 and CDR2: SGHTA, FQGTGA. V was pared by 3 bases and J by 5 bases, with 5 bases of the junction left unmatched. This CDR3 is CASSFGTSRDNEQFF. The CDR3 bases are TGTGCCAGCAGCTTTGGGACTAGCCGAGACAATGAGCAGTTCTTC.

Remarks on this clonotype: One base away lies a much larger clone, so this may be a sequencing read error. Because the CDR3 is missing its conserved closing phenylalanine or tryptophan, this is likely a read error. The rearrangement uses TRBV9 and TRBJ1-2, with TRBD1 identical over 9 bases. With V trimmed by 3 bases and J by 3 bases, 6 bases remained unmatched. Germline V gene lookup returns CDR1 SGDLS and CDR2 YYNGEE. The CDR3 is 15 amino acids. CDR3: CASSGGTGKDYGYTS. The DNA for the CDR3 is TGTGCCAGCAGCGGAGGGACAGGGAAGGACTATGGCTACACCTCC.

Notes on this clonotype: This could be a read error, since a much larger clone is one nucleotide away. V is TRBV7-2 and J is TRBJ1-6; 8 positions agree with TRBD1. Germline lookup yields CDR1 SGHTA and CDR2 FQGNSA. The V segment lost 5 bases and the J segment 7 bases; nucleotides outside the gene matches: 7. CDR3 length: 15 amino acids. In DNA, the CDR3 is TGTGCCAGCAGCCCTGGACAGGGAAGCAATTCACCCCTCCACTTT. Translated: CASSPGQGSNSPLHF.

This clonotype came up once. Possible read error: a much larger clone is one base away. J is TRBJ2-5 and V is TRBV20-1; D unclear. Germline V gene data show CDR1 as DFQATT and CDR2 as SNEGSKA (reference sequence). The CDR3 has 11 amino acids. This chain's CDR3 is CGFLLLETQYF. In DNA, the CDR3 is TGCGGTTTCCTGTTGTTGGAGACCCAGTACTTC.

The J gene is TRBJ2-7, the V gene TRBV2; 12 nucleotides align to TRBD2. Looked up from germline, CDR1 is SNHLY and CDR2 is FYNNEI. The junction had 5 bases not matched to a gene; V was cut back by 5 bases and J by 3 bases. This CDR3 has 15 amino acids. The CDR3 spells CASSHGLAGIYEQYF. In nucleotides, the CDR3 is TGTGCCAGCAGTCACGGACTAGCGGGGATCTACGAGCAGTACTTC.

This clonotype was seen many times. The chain recombines TRBV2 with TRBJ2-3; 7 nucleotides agree with TRBD1. This CDR3 has 14 residues. The trim removed 5 bases at V and 2 bases at J, leaving 4 bases unmatched. CDR1 is SNHLY, CDR2 FYNNEI, per germline. The CDR3 here is CASSRDSYTDTQYF. The CDR3 DNA reads as TGTGCCAGCAGTAGGGACAGTTACACAGATACGCAGTATTTT. Full variable domain (outside the CDR3, taken from reference TRBV2 and TRBJ2-3): EPEVTQTPSHQVTQMGQEVILRCVPISNHLYFYWYRQILGQKVEFLVSFYNNEISEKSEIFDDQFSVERPDGSNFTLKIRSTKLEDSAMYFCASSRDSYTDTQYFGPGTRLTVL.

The chain carries TRBV2 and TRBJ2-5, with TRBD2 matching over 10 bases. With V trimmed by 3 bases and J by 4 bases, 11 bases remained unmatched. The CDR3 sequence is 17 residues long. Germline-derived CDR1 and CDR2 are SNHLY and FYNNEI. The CDR3 spells CASSDGSLAGVGETQYF. The CDR3, as DNA: TGTGCCAGCAGTGACGGTTCGCTAGCGGGAGTGGGAGAGACCCAGTACTTC.

Ten or more counts support this clonotype. J is TRBJ2-7 and V is TRBV7-2, with 9 bases fitting TRBD1. CDR3 length equals 15 residues. Trimming removed 5 bases from V and 4 bases from J; junction bases left unmatched: 9. The germline CDR1 and CDR2 sequences are SGHTA and FQGNSA. The DNA of the CDR3 is TGTGCCAGCAGCCCGGCCACAGGGGGCATGTACGAGCAGTACTTC. Translation gives CASSPATGGMYEQYF.

With regard to this clonotype: Without the conserved terminal phenylalanine or tryptophan, this CDR3 likely stems from a read error. The V and J genes are TRBV15 and TRBJ1-1; tentatively, D is TRBD1 (5 bases). V was shortened by 1 base and J by 4 bases, with 19 bases between the two germline ends. This CDR3 contains 17 residues. CDR1 is LNHNV and CDR2 is YYDKDF in the germline V gene (reference sequence). This chain's CDR3 is CATSRVAGTGVGTEAFS. For the CDR3, the DNA is TGTGCCACCAGCAGAGTGGCCGGGACGGGGGTCGGCACTGAAGCTTTCTCT.

Remarks on this clonotype: This sequence may be a read error, since a much larger clone differs from it by one base. The chain joins TRBV20-1 to TRBJ2-1; D remains unclear. The length of the CDR3 is 14 residues. Germline V CDR1 and CDR2: DFQATT, SNEGSKA (reference sequence). The CDR3 DNA follows: TGCGGTGCTAGAGATCCCCGACAACACAATGAGCAGTTCTTC. This codes for CGARDPRQHNEQFF.

The rearrangement links TRBV18 to TRBJ1-1; 7 bases are shared with TRBD1. In germline, CDR1 is KGHSH, CDR2 LQKENI. The CDR3 has 14 amino acids. Germline trimming cut 4 bases from V and 5 bases from J; bases unmatched to any gene: 7. CDR3 protein: CASSRGTECTEAFF. CDR3 nucleotides: TGTGCCAGCTCACGTGGGACAGAGTGTACTGAAGCTTTCTTT.